The 16 T cell receptor beta chains presented below share a single source sample, sequenced in a study of preoperative IRX-2 immunotherapy in early breast cancer. Treatment here: preoperative locoregional IRX-2 cytokine immunotherapy. TCRdb keeps only in-frame clones here, not all; method: immunoSEQ multiplex PCR. The data hold under 1,500 clones, with around 75% observed a single time. This material consisted of tumor tissue, taken after IRX-2 immunotherapy. The receptors were sampled from a human donor with breast cancer.

The rearrangement links TRBV7-5 to TRBJ2-2; TRBD2 is the table's D call and was not checked against the DNA. TRBV7-5 is an annotated pseudogene. This CDR3 is 16 amino acids long. The CDR3 nucleotides are TGTGCCAGCAGCTTAGCGGGACTAGCGGGCACCGGGGAGCTGTTTTTT. Protein: CASSLAGLAGTGELFF.

The CDR3 DNA sequence: TGTGCCAGCGGGGGACATGGGGAGACCCAGTACTTC. Residues: CASGGHGETQYF. The rearrangement joins TRBV14 to TRBJ2-5; a weak D match, TRBD1 (6 bases). Germline values: CDR1 SGHDN, CDR2 FVKESK. Trimming removed 8 bases from V and 5 bases from J, with 12 bases in between. The CDR3 extends over 12 amino acids.

This clone was picked up a small number of times. The J gene is TRBJ2-1, the V gene TRBV6-1; 10 bases fit TRBD2. Germline values: CDR1 MNHNS, CDR2 SASEGT. After removal of 0 bases from V and 6 bases from J, the junction contained 2 bases not matched to a gene. This CDR3 has 15 residues. As DNA, the CDR3 is TGTGCCAGCAGTGAAGCGGCTAGCGGGAGCAATGAGCAGTTCTTC. Its translation: CASSEAASGSNEQFF.

The rearrangement links TRBV12-5 to TRBJ2-1; 9 nucleotides match TRBD2. This CDR3 is 16 amino acids long. Germline CDR1 and CDR2: LGHNT and FRNRAP. After removal of 6 bases from V and 7 bases from J, the junction contained 13 bases not matched to a gene. The CDR3: CASGPPLAGGPNEQFF. The CDR3 DNA reads as TGTGCTAGTGGACCCCCACTTGCGGGAGGGCCTAATGAGCAGTTCTTC.

This clone was observed a few times. V usage is TRBV19 and J usage is TRBJ1-1, with TRBD1 matching 8 bases. Germline CDR1 reads LNHDA; CDR2 reads SQIVND (reference sequence). V shed 4 bases and J 1 base; nucleotides not matched to a gene: 2. CDR3 length equals 14 residues. The CDR3 sequence: CASSSGQGNTEAFF. DNA of the CDR3: TGTGCCAGTAGTAGTGGACAGGGGAACACTGAAGCTTTCTTT. Filled out from reference TRBV19 and TRBJ1-1, the complete variable domain reads DGGITQSPKYLFRKEGQNVTLSCEQNLNHDAMYWYRQDPGQGLRLIYYSQIVNDFQKGDIAEGYSVSREKKESFPLTVTSAQKNPTAFYLCASSSGQGNTEAFFGQGTRLTVV.

J is TRBJ1-4 and V is TRBV6-8; D call uncertain. The CDR3 contains 14 residues. Germline CDR1 and CDR2: MNHGY and SAAAGT. Trimming took 5 bases from V and 2 from J, leaving 9 bases between them. The chain's CDR3 is CASSDTGTNEKLFF. The CDR3 region has the DNA TGTGCCAGCAGTGACACGGGGACTAATGAAAAACTGTTTTTT.

The gene calls are TRBV5-1 and TRBJ1-1, with TRBD1 as a possible D gene (5 bases). Trimming cost V 4 bases and J 0 bases, with 13 bases left between them. This CDR3 comprises 15 residues. Germline V gene lookup returns CDR1 SGHRS and CDR2 YFSETQ. The CDR3 DNA reads TGCGCCAGCAGCCTGGGGACGCTCATGAACACTGAAGCTTTCTTT. It specifies CASSLGTLMNTEAFF.

The rearrangement joins TRBV11-3 to TRBJ2-3; TRBD2 agrees at 11 bases. V lost 1 base to trimming and J lost 2 bases; unmatched junction nucleotides: 2. This CDR3 is 16 amino acids long. In germline, CDR1 is SGHNT, CDR2 YENEEA. CDR3 nucleotides: TGTGCCAGCAGCTTAGTAGCGGGAGGGGTCACAGATACGCAGTATTTT. Its protein is CASSLVAGGVTDTQYF. The complete variable domain, with remaining parts taken from reference TRBV11-3 and TRBJ2-3, reads EAGVVQSPRYKIIEKKQPVAFWCNPISGHNTLYWYLQNLGQGPELLIRYENEEAVDDSQLPKDRFSAERLKGVDSTLKIQPAELGDSAVYLCASSLVAGGVTDTQYFGPGTRLTVL.

With respect to this clone: The germline gene is not matched at one end of the junction; a read error may be the cause. The CDR3 DNA reads TGTGCCAGCAGTCACTCTAGGAGGGGGAACACAGATACGCAGTATTTT. Amino acids: CASSHSRRGNTDTQYF. The chain is built from TRBV6-8 and TRBJ2-3; D could derive from TRBD1 or TRBD2 (6 bases each). CDR3 length equals 16 residues. Germline assignment: CDR1 MNHGY and CDR2 SAAAGT.

The chain couples TRBV11-3 to TRBJ1-1; 10 nucleotides match TRBD1. This CDR3 is 16 amino acids long. The V segment lost 5 bases and the J segment 2 bases; nucleotides outside the gene matches: 8. CDR1 is SGHNT, CDR2 YENEEA, per germline. CDR3 region: CASSPAGTGANTEAFF. The CDR3 DNA follows: TGTGCCAGCAGCCCAGCAGGGACAGGGGCAAACACTGAAGCTTTCTTT.

The chain is built from TRBV6-8 and TRBJ2-1; D gene unclear. The CDR3 is 14 residues long. V gave up 8 bases and J gave up 0 bases, with 11 bases separating them. Germline V gene data show CDR1 as MNHGY and CDR2 as SAAAGT. This chain's CDR3 is CASGIQNSYNEQFF. DNA of the CDR3: TGTGCCAGCGGGATACAGAACTCCTACAATGAGCAGTTCTTC.

The chain joins TRBV30 to TRBJ2-5; perhaps TRBD2 as D (5 bases). Trimming left V 0 bases short and J 1 base short, with 9 bases between. Germline CDR1 and CDR2: GTSNPN and SVGIG (reference sequence). The CDR3 sequence is 14 residues long. The DNA for the CDR3 is TGTGCCTGGAGTGTAGCTAGCCTCCAAGAGACCCAGTACTTC. Its translation: CAWSVASLQETQYF.

J is TRBJ2-7 and V is TRBV10-2; D is uncertain. The CDR3 runs to 14 residues. Germline CDR1 and CDR2: WSHSY and SAAADI. Deletions cut 2 bases from V and 0 bases from J, with 8 bases between. CDR3: CASSEVPDSYEQYF. The CDR3 nucleotides are TGCGCCAGCAGTGAGGTGCCCGACTCCTACGAGCAGTACTTC.

The V call is TRBV29-1, the J call TRBJ2-2; D unresolved. Germline loops: CDR1 SQVTM, CDR2 ANQGSEA. Trimming took 3 bases from V and 1 from J, leaving 9 bases between them. The CDR3 covers 14 residues. CDR3 sequence reads: CSVEKQLNTGELFF. The CDR3 bases are TGCAGCGTTGAGAAACAACTGAACACCGGGGAGCTGTTTTTT.

The rearrangement links TRBV11-3 to TRBJ1-2, with D hard to call. The CDR3 is 15 amino acids. V gave up 3 bases and J gave up 0 bases, with 11 bases separating them. The V gene's germline CDR1 is SGHNT and CDR2 YENEEA. CDR3 in DNA: TGTGCCAGCAGCTTGGAGAGGATTTCTAACTATGGCTACACCTTC. This sequence encodes CASSLERISNYGYTF.

This clone was counted a single time. Written as DNA, the CDR3 is TGTGCCAGTACCCCACCGGGTAGCTACAATGAGCAGTTCTTC. The encoded protein is CASTPPGSYNEQFF. The chain joins TRBV19 to TRBJ2-1; unclear D gene. The CDR3 runs to 14 residues. CDR1 is LNHDA and CDR2 is SQIVND in the germline V gene (reference sequence). V was trimmed by 7 bases and J by 3 bases, leaving 13 bases between them.